Below, 23 T cell receptor beta chains from the same sample are listed, as sequenced in a study of blood T cells in healthy people across ages. A second PCR, run for about 6 to 11 cycles, used a sample-barcoded 5' primer plus a J-beta primer mix. MiXCR was run by TCRdb on the 5' RACE reads, yielding one entry per CDR3 protein. In the table there are 1.5 million to 2 million distinct CDR3 sequences, approximately 28% of which are singletons. The source material was blood. Source of these receptors: a woman under 40 in good health.

The sample holds a few counts of this clonotype. The chain recombines TRBV6-1 with TRBJ2-7, with 9 bases that match TRBD1. There are 13 residues in the CDR3. The ends lost 6 bases at V and 3 bases at J; junction bases unmatched: 3. CDR1 is MNHNS, CDR2 SASEGT, per germline. The CDR3 loop reads CASRDRGRYEQYF. The CDR3 coding sequence is TGTGCCAGCAGGGACAGGGGTCGCTACGAGCAGTACTTC.

This clonotype was seen a handful of times. The rearrangement joins TRBV2 to TRBJ2-1; 7 bases are a match to TRBD2. Trimming at V came to 1 base and at J to 8 bases, leaving 5 bases not matched to a gene. Germline V gene sequence: CDR1 SNHLY, CDR2 FYNNEI. There are 14 residues in the CDR3. The CDR3 coding sequence is TGTGCCAGCAGTGAAGGGGGAGGGCCGTATGAGCAGTTCTTC. Translation gives CASSEGGGPYEQFF.

The V and J genes are TRBV28 and TRBJ2-7, with 8 bases aligning to TRBD1. V gave up 5 bases and J gave up 7 bases; unmatched junction bases: 13. CDR3 length: 15 residues. The V gene's germline CDR1 is MDHEN and CDR2 SYDVKM. The CDR3 DNA sequence: TGTGCCAGCAGTACGCGGACAGGGTCTGAGGGGGAGCAGTACTTC. As protein: CASSTRTGSEGEQYF.

The chain employs TRBV20-1 and TRBJ1-1; 8 bases agree with TRBD1. CDR1 and CDR2 (germline): DFQATT, SNEGSKA (reference sequence). This CDR3 has 14 amino acids. V trimming: 0 bases; J trimming: 4 bases; junction bases outside the gene matches: 4. The CDR3 region is CSARENTGGTEAFF. The CDR3 DNA sequence: TGCAGTGCTAGAGAAAATACAGGGGGCACTGAAGCTTTCTTT.

The chain joins TRBV2 to TRBJ1-6; D not resolved. Germline lookup yields CDR1 SNHLY and CDR2 FYNNEI. CDR3 size: 13 residues. The ends were cut back, 8 bases at V and 9 bases at J, with 14 bases in the middle. The chain's CDR3 is CASEYRGGSPLHF. The CDR3 coding sequence is TGTGCCAGCGAGTACCGAGGTGGTTCACCCCTCCACTTT.

The chain carries TRBV7-2 and TRBJ1-5; D is ambiguous. The CDR3 sequence is 17 residues long. Trimming removed 1 base from V and 2 bases from J, with 15 bases in between. In germline, CDR1 is SGHTA, CDR2 FQGNSA. The CDR3 nucleotides read TGTGCCAGCAGCTTAGTCCCGCAGACCTATGGCAATCAGCCCCAGCATTTT. Its protein product is CASSLVPQTYGNQPQHF.

The chain employs TRBV20-1 and TRBJ2-1, with TRBD2 identical over 11 bases. Germline CDR1 and CDR2: DFQATT and SNEGSKA (reference sequence). V lost 5 bases to trimming and J lost 5 bases; unmatched junction nucleotides: 5. The length of the CDR3 is 14 residues. The CDR3 coding sequence is TGCAGTGCTCTAATAGCGGGGGGGAACAATGAGCAGTTCTTC. This encodes CSALIAGGNNEQFF.

This clonotype was detected a few times. The chain is built from TRBV2 and TRBJ2-3; TRBD2 aligns across 8 bases. Germline V CDR1 and CDR2: SNHLY, FYNNEI. Trimming at V came to 6 bases and at J to 0 bases, leaving 5 bases not matched to a gene. This CDR3 comprises 15 residues. CDR3 sequence: CASRDSGASTDTQYF. CDR3 nucleotides: TGTGCCAGCAGAGATAGCGGGGCTAGCACAGATACGCAGTATTTT.

This chain connects TRBV12-3 or TRBV12-4 to TRBJ2-7, with 9 nucleotides matching TRBD1. J gave up 6 bases and V 5 bases, and 14 bases lay outside the gene matches. The CDR3 is 16 amino acids. The CDR3 region has the DNA TGTGCCAGCAGTCCGCTGGACAGGGGTAGATTCGGCGAGCAGTACTTC. Protein product: CASSPLDRGRFGEQYF.

This chain uses TRBV28 with TRBJ2-7; D may be TRBD1 or TRBD2 (5 bases each). V was cut by 4 bases and J by 3 bases, with 19 bases left in between. From germline, CDR1 is MDHEN and CDR2 SYDVKM. The CDR3 totals 16 residues. In DNA, the CDR3 is TGTGCCAGCAGTTCACCCGGGGCCGATCAGCGCTACGAGCAGTACTTC. This translates into CASSSPGADQRYEQYF. Based on the CDR3 plus reference TRBV28 and TRBJ2-7, the full variable domain is DVKVTQSSRYLVKRTGEKVFLECVQDMDHENMFWYRQDPGLGLRLIYFSYDVKMKEKGDIPEGYSVSREKKERFSLILESASTNQTSMYLCASSSPGADQRYEQYFGPGTRLTVT.

The chain combines TRBV12-3 or TRBV12-4 with TRBJ2-3; maybe TRBD2 (6 bases). V lost 5 bases, J lost 4 bases, and 16 bases lay in between. The CDR3 contains 15 residues. CDR3: CASSIQVSSADTQYF. The DNA for the CDR3 is TGTGCCAGCAGTATACAGGTGTCTAGCGCAGATACGCAGTATTTT.

There are a few counts of this clonotype. This chain links TRBV11-1 with TRBJ2-3, with D tentatively TRBD2 (6 bases). V lost 9 bases and J 8 bases, leaving 12 bases between the germline ends. The CDR3 extends over 11 amino acids. Per germline, CDR1 SGHAT and CDR2 FQDESV (reference sequence). DNA of the CDR3: TGTGCCAGTAGCCCCGGGAGTACGCAGTATTTT. Translated: CASSPGSTQYF.

This rearrangement joins TRBV4-3 to TRBJ2-5, with 12 bases fitting TRBD2. V dropped 6 bases and J dropped 11; count of bases not matched to a gene: 10. This CDR3 comprises 14 residues. CDR1 is LGHNA and CDR2 is YSLEER in the germline V gene. The CDR3 DNA follows: TGCGCCAGCAGAGGACTAGCGGGAAACAATGAGCAGTACTTC. This translates into CASRGLAGNNEQYF.

This chain joins TRBV15 and TRBJ2-7; no clear D gene. Germline V gene sequence: CDR1 LNHNV, CDR2 YYDKDF (reference sequence). The CDR3 runs 13 residues. V lost 5 bases, J lost 4 bases, and 12 bases lay in between. CDR3 nucleotide sequence: TGTGCCACCAGCGGCGGCCTGGGGTACGAGCAGTACTTC. Translated, it gives CATSGGLGYEQYF.

V usage is TRBV7-2 and J usage is TRBJ2-3; 8 positions agree with TRBD2. Trimming took 5 bases from V and 1 from J; bases not matched to a gene: 5. The germline V gene encodes CDR1 SGHTA and CDR2 FQGNSA. CDR3 size: 15 residues. The chain's CDR3 is CASSHRSGGTDTQYF. DNA for the CDR3: TGTGCCAGCAGCCATCGTAGCGGGGGCACAGATACGCAGTATTTT.

The rearrangement uses TRBV4-3 and TRBJ1-4; 8 nucleotides agree with TRBD1. With V trimmed by 3 bases and J by 7 bases, 7 bases remained unmatched. The CDR3 extends over 15 amino acids. Per germline, CDR1 LGHNA and CDR2 YSLEER. CDR3 nucleotide sequence: TGCGCCAGCAGCCAGGAGGACAGGGTGGGTGAAAAACTGTTTTTT. Translating gives CASSQEDRVGEKLFF.

This clonotype turned up a few times. Compared with germline, one end of the junction differs, possibly owing to a read error. V gene TRBV5-6 combines with J gene TRBJ1-1; no definite D call. This CDR3 is built from 13 residues. The V gene's germline CDR1 is SGHDT and CDR2 YYEEEE. This chain's CDR3 is CPSSLGPNTEAFF. The CDR3 region has the DNA TGTCCCAGCAGCTTGGGCCCGAACACTGAAGCTTTCTTT.

This chain connects TRBV18 to TRBJ1-2; D may be TRBD1 (5 bases). Trimming shortened V by 0 bases and J by 4 bases, and 12 bases separated the two germline ends. The germline V gene has CDR1 KGHSH and CDR2 LQKENI. The CDR3 totals 15 residues. The CDR3 nucleotides read TGTGCCAGCTCACCACCAGGGACCGGGGGCTATGGCTACACCTTC. Residues: CASSPPGTGGYGYTF.

This clonotype was seen a handful of times. The rearrangement uses TRBV6-5 and TRBJ2-5, with 13 bases aligning to TRBD2. Trimming took 0 bases from V and 2 from J; bases not matched to a gene: 3. The CDR3 covers 17 residues. Germline CDR1 MNHEY, CDR2 SVGAGI. The chain's CDR3 is CASSYSRTSGRQETQYF. In DNA, the CDR3 is TGTGCCAGCAGTTACTCACGGACTAGCGGGAGACAAGAGACCCAGTACTTC.

About this clonotype: Germline is not matched at one junction end, which may reflect a read error. The chain uses TRBV4-3 and TRBJ2-3; TRBD2 aligns across 10 bases. CDR1 and CDR2 (germline): LGHNA, YSLEER. The CDR3 is made up of 16 amino acids. The CDR3 DNA reads as TGCGCCAGCAGCCAAGGGGCTAGCGGGGGCGCAGATACGCGGTATTTT. Translation: CASSQGASGGADTRYF.

This chain uses TRBV5-1 with TRBJ2-5, with D possibly matching TRBD2 (5 bases). V lost 0 bases to trimming and J lost 1 base, with 13 bases between them. Germline loops: CDR1 SGHRS, CDR2 YFSETQ. The CDR3 runs 16 residues. The CDR3, as DNA: TGCGCCAGCAGCTTGGGAGCGGCAACTCTCCAAGAGACCCAGTACTTC. Protein: CASSLGAATLQETQYF.

The rearrangement links TRBV28 to TRBJ2-7; D gene uncertain. Germline V gene sequence: CDR1 MDHEN, CDR2 SYDVKM. The CDR3 contains 17 residues. V was clipped by 2 bases and J by 0 bases, with 17 bases between them. The CDR3, as DNA: TGTGCCAGCAGTTTAGAAAAGGACCAACCCCGCTCCTACGAGCAGTACTTC. It specifies CASSLEKDQPRSYEQYF.

The J gene is TRBJ2-3, the V gene TRBV20-1; D is unclear. Per the germline V gene, CDR1 is DFQATT and CDR2 is SNEGSKA (reference sequence). This CDR3 spans 13 amino acids. Deletions cut 5 bases from V and 0 bases from J, with 9 bases between. In DNA, the CDR3 is TGCAGTGCTCCCAGCCTAAGCACAGATACGCAGTATTTT. It codes for CSAPSLSTDTQYF.